This TCR beta chain was captured in a study of blood T cell repertoires in COVID-19. Across the whole study: Italy, Spain and the United States were the sources of the convalescent and acute COVID-19 samples. The analysed material was cDNA or gDNA that came from T cells, B-cell-depleted T cells, or PBMCs.

The CDR3 consists of 13 residues. V was pared by 4 bases and J by 8 bases, with 12 bases between. Germline V lookup: CDR1 LGHDT, CDR2 YNNKEL (reference sequence). Source study methods: Amplification of reference gene primers provided the estimated nucleated cell counts. Produced via immunoSEQ multiplex PCR; TCRdb's table is partial and in-frame only. Clonal size and the V and J genes are those of that table, whereas D and trimming came from the DNA. This sample yields just over 250,000 clones, of which 80% to 90% are seen a single time; 10% to 13% belongs to the top ten. This receptor was identified in a woman aged 65 to 85 with COVID-19, enrolled during active disease. This rearrangement joins TRBV3-1 (or the pseudogene TRBV3-2) to TRBJ2-1; D might be TRBD1 (6 bases). Sequencing used peripheral blood. The CDR3, as DNA: TGTGCCAGCAGCCTCGCCGCAGGGGATGAGCAGTTCTTC. This sequence encodes CASSLAAGDEQFF.